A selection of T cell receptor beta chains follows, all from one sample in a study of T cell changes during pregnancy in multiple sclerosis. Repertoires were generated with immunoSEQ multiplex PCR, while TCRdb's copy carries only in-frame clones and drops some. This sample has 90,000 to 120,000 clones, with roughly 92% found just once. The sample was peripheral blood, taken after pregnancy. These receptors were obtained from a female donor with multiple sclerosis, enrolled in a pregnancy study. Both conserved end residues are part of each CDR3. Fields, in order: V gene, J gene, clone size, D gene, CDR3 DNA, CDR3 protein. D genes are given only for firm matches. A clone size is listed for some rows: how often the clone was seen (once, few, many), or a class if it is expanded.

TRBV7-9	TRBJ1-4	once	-	TGTGCCAGCAGCTTATGGGCAGGTGAAAAACTGTTTTTT	CASSLWAGEKLFF
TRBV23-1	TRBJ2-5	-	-	TGCGCCAGCCCCTTGGCAGACCAAGAGACCCAGTACTTC	CASPLADQETQYF
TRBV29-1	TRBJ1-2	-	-	TGCAGCGTTGTTCAGGGATTCGAGGGCTACACCTTC	CSVVQGFEGYTF
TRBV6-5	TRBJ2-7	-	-	TGTGCCAGCAGCCCCGACAGGACAAGCTCCTACGAGCAGTACTTC	CASSPDRTSSYEQYF
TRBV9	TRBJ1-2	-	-	TGTGCCAGCAGCGTAGGAGGCGGAACTAACTATGGCTACACCTTC	CASSVGGGTNYGYTF
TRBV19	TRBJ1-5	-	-	TGTGCCAGTAGTCTGTCCAACGATCCTCAAGGGAGGTATGGTAGCAATCAGCCCCAGCATTTT	CASSLSNDPQGRYGSNQPQHF
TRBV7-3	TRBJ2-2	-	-	TGTGCCAGCAGCCGGACAGCGACCGGGGAGCTGTTTTTT	CASSRTATGELFF
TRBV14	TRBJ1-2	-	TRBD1	TGTGCCAGCAGCCAGGCGGACAGGGGGCACGGCTACACCTTC	CASSQADRGHGYTF
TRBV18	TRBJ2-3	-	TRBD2	TGTGCCAGCTCAACAACTCCTAGCGGGGGGGCGGCAGATACGCAGTATTTT	CASSTTPSGGAADTQYF
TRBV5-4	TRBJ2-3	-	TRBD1	TGTGCCAGCAGCTATCAGGGGGCAGATACGCAGTATTTT	CASSYQGADTQYF
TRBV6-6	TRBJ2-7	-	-	TGTGCCAGCAGTTACTCGCGAGTAGAGCAGTACTTC	CASSYSRVEQYF
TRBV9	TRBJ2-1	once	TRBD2	TGTGCCAGCAGCGGGACTAGCGGGGGGCCCACCCAGTTCTTC	CASSGTSGGPTQFF
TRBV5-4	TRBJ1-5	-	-	TGTGCCAGCAGCTTCGAGGGTACTCAGCCCCAGCATTTT	CASSFEGTQPQHF
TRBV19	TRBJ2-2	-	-	TGTGCCAGTAGTATGCGGGCGGGGACCCACACCGGGGAGCTGTTTTTT	CASSMRAGTHTGELFF
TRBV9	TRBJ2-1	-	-	TGTGCCAGCAGCCCCAGCGGGGTGGGGGGGCCTTACAATGAGCAGTTCTTC	CASSPSGVGGPYNEQFF
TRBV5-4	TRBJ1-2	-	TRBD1	TGTGCCAGCAACGGACAGGGGGTTGGGTATGGCTACACCTTC	CASNGQGVGYGYTF
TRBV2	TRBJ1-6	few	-	TGTGCCGGTGGGCAGGGGTTTGGATTAAATTCACCCCTCCACTTT	CAGGQGFGLNSPLHF
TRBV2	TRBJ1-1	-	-	TGTGCCAGCAGTGAATGGGGGACTGCTTTCTTT	CASSEWGTAFF
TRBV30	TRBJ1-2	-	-	TGTGCCTGGAGTTGGGAGGGGACTGGCTACACCTTC	CAWSWEGTGYTF
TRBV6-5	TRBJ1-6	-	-	TGTGCCAGCAGTTACGGCCTGTCTTCACCCCTCCACTTT	CASSYGLSSPLHF
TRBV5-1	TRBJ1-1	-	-	TGCGCCAGCAGCTCTTTTGACCCGCCAGGCCAAGCTTTCTTT	CASSSFDPPGQAFF
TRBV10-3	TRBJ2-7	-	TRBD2	TGTGCCATCAGGTCTGGGGGACTAGCCTACGAGCAGTACTTC	CAIRSGGLAYEQYF
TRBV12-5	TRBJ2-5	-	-	TGTGCTAGTGGTTTGGGACTGCCATTGGGTCAAGAGACCCAGTACTTC	CASGLGLPLGQETQYF
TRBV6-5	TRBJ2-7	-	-	TGTGCCAGCAATAGAGGGTCAGCTTACGAGCAGTACTTC	CASNRGSAYEQYF